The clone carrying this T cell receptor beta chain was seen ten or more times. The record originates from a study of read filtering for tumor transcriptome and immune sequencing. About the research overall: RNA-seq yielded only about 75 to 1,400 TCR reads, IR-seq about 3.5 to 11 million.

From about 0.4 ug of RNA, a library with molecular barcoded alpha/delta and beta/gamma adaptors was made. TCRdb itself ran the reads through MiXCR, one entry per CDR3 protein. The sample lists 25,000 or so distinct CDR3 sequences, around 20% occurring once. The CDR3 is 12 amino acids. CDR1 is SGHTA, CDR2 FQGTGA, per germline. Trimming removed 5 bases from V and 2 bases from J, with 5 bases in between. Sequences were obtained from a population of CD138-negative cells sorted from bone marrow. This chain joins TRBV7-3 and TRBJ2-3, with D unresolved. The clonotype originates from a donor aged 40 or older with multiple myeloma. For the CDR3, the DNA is TGTGCCAGCAGCCCAGACACAGATACGCAGTATTTT. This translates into CASSPDTDTQYF.